This is a list of T cell receptor beta chains from one sample in a study of T cells after yellow fever vaccination. MiXCR, applied by TCRdb to the 5' RACE reads, yields one record per CDR3 protein. This sample carries some 150,000 distinct CDR3 sequences, 6.6% of them seen once, and the ten largest clones take about 0.6%. Sample: CD4+ T cells sorted from PBMCs, taken 10 days after the yellow fever booster vaccination. The receptors originated from a man aged 25-40 years who received the YFV17D yellow fever vaccine. Each CDR3 is given with its conserved first and last residue. Each record gives: D gene, clone size, V gene, J gene, CDR3 length, CDR3 protein, CDR3 DNA. A D gene is named only where the DNA matches it firmly. Clone size is not always given. Where it is, it says once, few, many or a class for expanded clones.

-	-	TRBV20-1	TRBJ2-1	17	CCARDPLVAGQHNEQFF	TGCTGTGCTAGAGATCCGTTGGTAGCGGGACAGCACAATGAGCAGTTCTTC
-	few	TRBV4-1	TRBJ1-2	13	CASSQEAGSGYTF	TGCGCCAGCAGCCAAGAGGCAGGTAGTGGCTACACCTTC
-	-	TRBV4-2	TRBJ2-4	17	CARSPGRAKENKNIQYF	TGTGCCAGGAGCCCTGGGCGGGCTAAGGAGAATAAAAACATTCAGTACTTC
-	many	TRBV13	TRBJ2-4	16	CASSLGLSVAKNIQYF	TGTGCCAGCAGCTTAGGCCTCTCCGTAGCCAAAAACATTCAGTACTTC
TRBD1	few	TRBV18	TRBJ2-7	13	CASSPARGSEQYF	TGTGCCAGCTCCCCTGCCAGGGGGAGCGAGCAGTACTTC
-	many	TRBV12-3/TRBV12-4	TRBJ1-1	14	CASSLGPLNTEAFF	TGTGCCAGCAGCTTGGGGCCTTTGAACACTGAAGCTTTCTTT
-	many	TRBV28	TRBJ2-5	14	CASSFFRQQETQYF	TGTGCCAGCAGTTTTTTCCGACAGCAAGAGACCCAGTACTTC
-	-	TRBV11-3	TRBJ2-6	15	CASRKDSDGANVLTF	TGTGCCAGCAGGAAAGACAGTGATGGGGCCAACGTCCTGACTTTC
-	few	TRBV30	TRBJ1-5	15	CAWKSLGSPNQPQHF	TGTGCCTGGAAAAGTCTAGGCAGTCCAAACCAGCCCCAGCATTTT
-	many	TRBV7-2	TRBJ2-1	13	CASSQRGGDEQFF	TGTGCCAGCAGCCAGAGGGGGGGCGATGAGCAGTTCTTC
-	many	TRBV12-3/TRBV12-4	TRBJ2-5	16	CASSFGDMGGRETQYF	TGTGCCAGCAGTTTCGGCGACATGGGGGGTCGAGAGACCCAGTACTTC
-	once	TRBV5-3	TRBJ1-1	14	CAMSLGVLYTEAFF	TGTGCCATGAGCCTGGGGGTCCTGTACACTGAAGCTTTCTTT
-	many	TRBV18	TRBJ2-7	13	CASSPGTFYEQYF	TGTGCCAGCTCACCAGGCACGTTCTACGAGCAGTACTTC
-	many	TRBV29-1	TRBJ2-1	15	CSVQGGTRGRSEQFF	TGCAGCGTTCAGGGGGGGACTAGAGGTCGCAGTGAGCAGTTCTTC
-	many	TRBV10-3	TRBJ2-5	11	CAISERDTQYF	TGTGCCATCAGTGAGCGAGATACCCAGTACTTC
-	many	TRBV27	TRBJ2-5	14	CASSSAPGAQTQYF	TGTGCCAGCAGTTCTGCCCCCGGAGCACAGACCCAGTACTTC
-	many	TRBV5-1	TRBJ2-7	13	CASSADFLDEQYF	TGCGCCAGCAGCGCGGATTTTCTCGACGAGCAGTACTTC
-	many	TRBV7-9	TRBJ2-4	15	CASSLGPSGKNIQYF	TGTGCCAGCAGCTTAGGGCCCTCTGGCAAAAACATTCAGTACTTC
-	few	TRBV20-1	TRBJ2-5	14	CSARATPVKETQYF	TGCAGTGCTAGGGCGACACCCGTCAAGGAGACCCAGTACTTC
-	few	TRBV28	TRBJ1-2	13	CASSFGAMGGYTF	TGTGCCAGCAGTTTTGGGGCCATGGGAGGCTACACCTTC
-	many	TRBV11-2	TRBJ2-5	13	CASSTGTQETQYF	TGTGCCAGCAGCACCGGGACTCAAGAGACCCAGTACTTC
-	few	TRBV18	TRBJ1-4	17	CASSPPKGSTTNEKLFF	TGTGCCAGCTCACCACCAAAAGGGTCCACAACTAATGAAAAACTGTTTTTT
-	many	TRBV6-2/TRBV6-3	TRBJ2-2	16	CASSPPRRGAPGELFF	TGTGCCAGCAGTCCCCCACGTAGGGGAGCTCCCGGGGAGCTGTTTTTT
-	many	TRBV6-5	TRBJ2-3	16	CASSYGPAPPQDTQYF	TGTGCCAGCAGTTACGGCCCCGCTCCCCCCCAAGATACGCAGTATTTT
-	-	TRBV12-3/TRBV12-4	TRBJ1-5	12	CASSLGIGPQHF	TGTGCCAGCAGTTTAGGAATAGGGCCCCAGCATTTT
-	-	TRBV9	TRBJ1-2	11	CASSASLGYTF	TGTGCCAGCAGCGCCTCCCTCGGCTACACCTTC
-	many	TRBV7-8	TRBJ2-2	13	CASSLMNTGELFF	TGTGCCAGCAGCTTAATGAACACCGGGGAGCTGTTTTTT
-	many	TRBV7-8	TRBJ2-7	13	CASSLLGIYEQYF	TGTGCCAGCAGCTTATTGGGGATTTACGAGCAGTACTTC
-	many	TRBV2	TRBJ2-7	13	CASSEGRGTPRYF	TGTGCCAGCAGTGAGGGAAGGGGGACTCCGAGGTACTTC
TRBD1	many	TRBV18	TRBJ2-6	17	CASSPGTGVPGANVLTF	TGTGCCAGCTCACCCGGGACAGGGGTCCCTGGGGCCAACGTCCTGACTTTC
TRBD2	many	TRBV6-2/TRBV6-3	TRBJ2-1	21	CASSYSIGLAGGPSSYNEQFF	TGTGCCAGCAGTTACTCGATCGGACTAGCGGGAGGTCCCAGCTCCTACAATGAGCAGTTCTTC
TRBD1	many	TRBV12-3/TRBV12-4	TRBJ2-5	13	CASSYGQGETQYF	TGTGCCAGCAGTTATGGACAGGGAGAGACCCAGTACTTC
TRBD2	many	TRBV20-1	TRBJ2-3	15	CSARGTSGRADTQYF	TGCAGTGCTAGAGGGACTAGCGGGAGGGCAGATACGCAGTATTTT
TRBD2	-	TRBV19	TRBJ2-1	17	CASSSLQASGRLNEQFF	TGTGCCAGTAGTTCCCTGCAGGCTAGCGGGAGGCTCAATGAGCAGTTCTTC
-	many	TRBV7-2	TRBJ1-1	13	CASSLADRKGAFF	TGTGCCAGCAGCTTAGCGGATCGTAAAGGGGCTTTCTTT
TRBD1	many	TRBV28	TRBJ1-4	15	CASSLGGTGREKLFF	TGTGCCAGCAGTTTGGGTGGGACAGGGCGTGAAAAACTGTTTTTT
-	many	TRBV20-1	TRBJ1-2	13	CSAGSLRSAGYTF	TGCAGTGCTGGGTCCCTCAGAAGTGCCGGCTACACCTTC
-	many	TRBV6-1	TRBJ2-2	16	CASSERSGAYTGELFF	TGTGCCAGCAGTGAAAGGTCAGGGGCTTACACCGGGGAGCTGTTTTTT
TRBD2	many	TRBV6-1	TRBJ2-7	15	CASSRAGGPLYEQYF	TGTGCCAGCAGTAGAGCGGGAGGGCCTCTTTACGAGCAGTACTTC
-	-	TRBV6-5	TRBJ2-7	16	CASSWDEGRKAHEQYF	TGTGCCAGCAGTTGGGACGAGGGACGCAAGGCCCACGAGCAGTACTTC
-	many	TRBV27	TRBJ2-7	14	CASSFLSDPSEQYF	TGTGCCAGCAGTTTCCTTTCAGACCCCTCCGAGCAGTACTTC
-	many	TRBV6-1	TRBJ2-1	15	CASSPTGTRYNEQFF	TGTGCCAGCAGCCCGACCGGGACCCGATACAATGAGCAGTTCTTC
TRBD2	many	TRBV7-2	TRBJ2-7	17	CASSSSRVSGRLYEQYF	TGTGCCAGCAGCTCGTCGAGGGTTAGCGGGAGACTCTACGAGCAGTACTTC
TRBD2	many	TRBV6-2/TRBV6-3	TRBJ2-1	17	CASSLGLAGGPVNEQFF	TGTGCCAGCAGCTTGGGACTAGCGGGAGGGCCTGTCAATGAGCAGTTCTTC
TRBD1	many	TRBV18	TRBJ2-7	15	CASSPLGTGGIEQYF	TGTGCCAGCTCACCTCTTGGGACAGGGGGCATCGAGCAGTACTTC
-	many	TRBV2	TRBJ2-3	12	CASRSGTDTQYF	TGTGCCAGCAGATCAGGCACAGATACGCAGTATTTT
TRBD2	many	TRBV7-2	TRBJ2-3	16	CASSLYTGGATDTQYF	TGTGCCAGCAGCTTATATACGGGAGGGGCGACAGATACGCAGTATTTT
-	many	TRBV7-2	TRBJ2-4	15	CASSPQPGAKNIQYF	TGTGCCAGCAGCCCACAGCCGGGGGCCAAAAACATTCAGTACTTC
-	many	TRBV5-5	TRBJ1-1	12	CASSFAGTEAFF	TGTGCCAGCAGCTTTGCCGGCACTGAAGCTTTCTTT
TRBD2	many	TRBV18	TRBJ2-7	13	CASSPASGYEQYF	TGTGCCAGCTCACCAGCTAGCGGCTACGAGCAGTACTTC
-	many	TRBV20-1	TRBJ2-4	14	CSARGSSLSSIQYF	TGCAGTGCTAGGGGGAGTAGCCTCAGCAGCATTCAGTACTTC
-	-	TRBV20-1	TRBJ2-7	15	CSARDTSRSSYEQYF	TGCAGTGCTAGAGATACATCTAGGAGCTCCTACGAGCAGTACTTC
TRBD2	few	TRBV19	TRBJ2-1	17	CASSTGTSGMGYNEQFF	TGTGCCAGTAGTACTGGGACTAGCGGGATGGGCTACAATGAGCAGTTCTTC
TRBD2	-	TRBV18	TRBJ2-7	20	CASSPGLAAGVRALSYEQYF	TGTGCCAGCTCACCGGGACTAGCAGCCGGTGTTAGGGCCCTTTCCTACGAGCAGTACTTC
-	-	TRBV30	TRBJ1-5	15	CAWSKGVGVGQPQHF	TGTGCCTGGAGCAAGGGCGTAGGGGTGGGTCAGCCCCAGCATTTT